This TCR beta chain was identified during a study of blood T cell repertoires in COVID-19 (TCRdb year 2020). In the study overall: Collaborator samples came from the United States, Italy and Spain and covered acute and convalescent phases of COVID-19. The material from the prospective study consisted of cDNA or gDNA derived from T cells, B-cell-depleted T cells, or PBMCs. Nearly every sample came with metadata listing a de-identified subject ID, COVID-19 status, age in years and sex. Samples came from the ongoing ImmuneRACE study (first 160 participants) plus 1,254 subjects from 6 global collaborators. Where available, HLA class I and class II types were obtained from metadata supplied by the sample provider rather than from assay-based typing. Deeply sampled blood TCRbeta repertoires from subjects exposed to, actively infected with, or recovered from COVID-19 were included in the dataset. The repertoires were released in a freely available public database meant as a resource for research on the immune response to SARS-CoV-2. General conclusions and limits of the study: How much clinical and demographic metadata was included differed by source and by participant, and the metadata was provided uncurated.

Collaborating institutions collected whole blood in K2EDTA tubes following their own protocols. For TCRbeta analysis, collaborator samples were shipped as frozen whole blood, as isolated PBMCs, or as DNA extracted from either sample type. Of note for this clone: There is no known antigen for this receptor. Base qualities are not recorded, but no much larger clone differs from it by a single base.

CDR1 and CDR2, looked up from the germline V gene, are SGHRS and YFSETQ. The V end loses 0 bases and the J end loses 7 bases, and a stretch of 5 bases separates them. The CDR3, cysteine through phenylalanine, is 11 amino acids long. Only CDR3 DNA remains: 33 bases, in frame from the first base. TCRbeta CDR3 regions were amplified from genomic DNA using the immunoSEQ Assay, a bias-controlled multiplex PCR. Under the source paper's analysis protocol: The number of nucleated cells in each sample was estimated by amplification of reference gene primers within the assay. To quantify the absolute abundance of each unique TCRbeta CDR3 rearrangement, sequence reads were collapsed and filtered. Productive Simpson clonality was computed per sample as the square root of Simpson's diversity index over productive rearrangements. In its TCRdb copy, this immuneACCESS table keeps in-frame sequences only and misses some clones. Where compared with another copy, unresolved V genes explain less than half of these, and the others have no known cause. V, J and clone size reflect that table, while D and trimming were determined from the DNA. Across this sample there are approximately 100,000 clones, with 75% to 90% seen only once. The top ten clonotypes cover roughly 13% of the sample.

Recombination linked TRBV5-1 to TRBJ2-7, with a weak D call of TRBD1 (5 bases match). The sequence came from a human donor in a cohort sampled during active or convalescent COVID-19. The sequenced sample was peripheral blood. The DNA reads as follows: TGCGCCAGCAGCTTGGCAGGGGAGCAGTACTTC. The encoded protein is CASSLAGEQYF.